This is a list of T cell receptor beta chains from one sample in a study of blood T cell repertoires in COVID-19. Produced via immunoSEQ multiplex PCR; TCRdb's table is partial and in-frame only. This table has around 250,000 clones, around 84% appearing once. Sequencing input: PBMCs or T cells enriched from blood (not recorded which). All receptors derive from a woman aged 45-59 years who had recovered from COVID-19. CDR3s include the opening cysteine and the closing phenylalanine or tryptophan. The D gene is left open where the match is weak. Clone size is given for some rows only: seen once, a few or many times, or a class if the clone is expanded.

j_gene | v_gene | abundance | d_gene | CDR3aa | CDR3nt
TRBJ2-1 | TRBV2 | . | TRBD1 | CASSEEGQGGEQFF | TGTGCCAGCAGTGAAGAAGGACAGGGCGGTGAGCAGTTCTTC
TRBJ2-7 | TRBV27 | . | TRBD2 | CASSLTSGSYEQYF | TGTGCCAGCAGTCTGACTAGCGGGAGCTACGAGCAGTACTTC
TRBJ1-5 | TRBV11-2 | . | TRBD1 | CASSLGDRGDRPQHF | TGTGCCAGCAGCTTAGGGGACAGGGGGGACAGGCCCCAGCATTTT
TRBJ2-3 | TRBV10-3 | once | TRBD2 | CAIRPGSGRGVVDTDTQYF | TGTGCCATCAGACCCGGTAGCGGGAGGGGGGTGGTGGACACAGATACGCAGTATTTT
TRBJ2-7 | TRBV6-6 | . | . | CASSYRGQAEEQYF | TGTGCCAGCAGTTACCGAGGGCAGGCTGAGGAGCAGTACTTC
TRBJ2-7 | TRBV11-2 | . | . | CASSLWRQGYEQYF | TGTGCCAGCAGCTTATGGCGCCAGGGCTACGAGCAGTACTTC
TRBJ1-1 | TRBV24-1 | once | . | CATSDGTKNTEAFF | TGTGCCACCAGTGATGGGACAAAGAACACTGAAGCTTTCTTT
TRBJ2-7 | TRBV27 | . | . | CASSSNYEQYF | TGTGCCAGCAGTTCTAACTACGAGCAGTACTTC
TRBJ2-1 | TRBV4-1 | . | . | CASSQGGLSGPSYNEQFF | TGCGCCAGCAGCCAAGGGGGATTAAGCGGGCCCTCCTACAATGAGCAGTTCTTC
TRBJ2-5 | TRBV5-1 | . | . | CASSLVGRRETQYF | TGCGCCAGCAGCTTGGTCGGGAGAAGAGAGACCCAGTACTTC
TRBJ1-1 | TRBV10-3 | . | . | CAISEADKAEAFF | TGTGCCATCAGTGAGGCCGACAAGGCTGAAGCTTTCTTT
TRBJ1-6 | TRBV28 | . | TRBD1 | CASSLGQGYYNSPLHF | TGTGCCAGCAGTCTTGGACAGGGGTATTATAATTCACCCCTCCACTTT
TRBJ2-1 | TRBV2 | . | . | CASTRWNEQFF | TGTGCCAGCACTCGGTGGAATGAGCAGTTCTTC
TRBJ2-7 | TRBV29-1 | . | TRBD1 | CSNSQGDSYEQYF | TGCAGCAATTCACAGGGGGATTCGTACGAGCAGTACTTC
TRBJ2-1 | TRBV7-9 | . | TRBD2 | CASSLTSGTSHEQFF | TGTGCCAGCAGTTTGACTAGCGGGACTTCCCATGAGCAGTTCTTC
TRBJ2-1 | TRBV6-5 | . | . | CASRRPSYGYNEQFF | TGTGCCAGCAGGCGACCTAGCTATGGGTACAATGAGCAGTTCTTC
TRBJ2-7 | TRBV10-3 | . | TRBD2 | CAISELAGRYEQYF | TGTGCCATCAGTGAACTAGCGGGAAGGTACGAGCAGTACTTC
TRBJ2-7 | TRBV29-1 | . | TRBD2 | CSVPGLAGVEQYF | TGCAGCGTCCCGGGACTAGCGGGAGTCGAGCAGTACTTC
TRBJ2-3 | TRBV4-1 | . | TRBD2 | CASSLSGDYTDTQYF | TGCGCCAGCAGCCTCAGCGGGGATTACACAGATACGCAGTATTTT
TRBJ1-1 | TRBV11-1 | . | . | CASSFAGRLNTEAFF | TGTGCCAGCAGCTTTGCGGGACGTTTGAACACTGAAGCTTTCTTT
TRBJ1-2 | TRBV12-3/TRBV12-4 | . | . | CASSTGLGYTF | TGTGCCAGCAGTACTGGACTTGGCTACACCTTC
TRBJ2-7 | TRBV10-2 | . | . | CASRAGALSSYEQYF | TGCGCCAGCAGGGCGGGGGCACTGAGCTCCTACGAGCAGTACTTC
TRBJ2-3 | TRBV10-3 | . | TRBD2 | CATLDGTSGESTDTQYF | TGTGCCACCCTCGACGGGACTAGCGGGGAAAGCACAGATACGCAGTATTTT
TRBJ2-7 | TRBV5-6 | once | . | CASSYTAQVSRVSEQYF | TGTGCCAGCAGCTACACCGCCCAGGTGTCCCGTGTCAGCGAGCAGTACTTC
TRBJ1-2 | TRBV2 | . | . | CASSGGRGPITGYGYTF | TGTGCCAGCAGTGGGGGCAGGGGCCCCATAACTGGGTATGGCTACACCTTC
TRBJ1-1 | TRBV11-2 | . | . | CASSERATGPNTEAFF | TGTGCCAGCAGCGAAAGAGCGACAGGTCCCAACACTGAAGCTTTCTTT
TRBJ2-5 | TRBV7-8 | . | . | CASSLNELGIQGQYF | TGTGCCAGCAGCTTAAACGAGCTGGGGATTCAGGGCCAGTACTTC
TRBJ1-4 | TRBV28 | . | . | CASRRTPTNEKLFF | TGTGCCAGCAGGAGGACACCAACTAATGAAAAACTGTTTTTT
TRBJ1-1 | TRBV28 | . | TRBD1 | CASSFQGGRANTEAFF | TGTGCCAGCAGTTTCCAGGGGGGAAGGGCGAACACTGAAGCTTTCTTT
TRBJ1-2 | TRBV5-1 | . | TRBD1 | CASSLGGGGYGYTF | TGCGCCAGCAGCTTGGGAGGGGGCGGCTATGGCTACACCTTC
TRBJ2-1 | TRBV20-1 | once | . | CSASVGRGYEQFF | TGCAGTGCTAGTGTCGGGAGAGGGTATGAGCAGTTCTTC
TRBJ2-7 | TRBV6-6 | few | TRBD2 | CASSPTGVGLAGDEQYF | TGTGCCAGCAGTCCGACAGGGGTTGGGCTAGCGGGAGACGAGCAGTACTTC
TRBJ2-2 | TRBV9 | few | . | CASSVGGTGELFF | TGTGCCAGCAGCGTAGGCGGAACCGGGGAGCTGTTTTTT
TRBJ1-2 | TRBV15 | . | TRBD1 | CATSSRGTGYGYTF | TGTGCCACCAGCAGCCGGGGGACAGGCTATGGCTACACCTTC
TRBJ2-7 | TRBV5-1 | . | . | CASSPGFRVLDYEQYF | TGCGCCAGCAGCCCTGGTTTTCGGGTACTGGATTACGAGCAGTACTTC
TRBJ1-3 | TRBV5-6 | . | TRBD1 | CASSLDFSGTGGNTIYF | TGTGCCAGCAGCTTGGACTTCTCCGGGACAGGGGGAAACACCATATATTTT
TRBJ2-1 | TRBV5-8 | . | TRBD1 | CASSLQGSSYNEQFF | TGTGCCAGCAGCCTACAGGGGAGCTCCTACAATGAGCAGTTCTTC
TRBJ1-6 | TRBV5-1 | . | TRBD1 | CASSRAETGGYSPLHF | TGCGCCAGCAGCCGCGCCGAGACAGGGGGGTATTCACCCCTCCACTTT
TRBJ1-2 | TRBV6-1 | . | . | CASSDGRYGYTF | TGTGCCAGCAGTGACGGTAGATATGGCTACACCTTC
TRBJ2-1 | TRBV4-1 | . | TRBD1 | CASSLHRDRPYNEQFF | TGCGCCAGCAGCCTACACCGGGACAGGCCCTACAATGAGCAGTTCTTC
TRBJ1-5 | TRBV29-1 | . | TRBD1 | CSVVAGQAGGPQHF | TGCAGCGTTGTTGCGGGACAGGCTGGCGGGCCCCAGCATTTT
TRBJ2-5 | TRBV7-2 | . | . | CASSGQFDETQYF | TGTGCCAGCAGCGGACAGTTCGATGAGACCCAGTACTTC
TRBJ2-5 | TRBV2 | . | TRBD2 | CASISGNSQETQYF | TGTGCCAGCATCAGCGGGAATAGCCAAGAGACCCAGTACTTC
TRBJ1-5 | TRBV5-1 | . | . | CASSGHPEGPQHF | TGCGCCAGCAGCGGACATCCTGAAGGGCCCCAGCATTTT
TRBJ1-2 | TRBV7-9 | . | TRBD1 | CASSPYRDRGGGYTF | TGTGCCAGCAGCCCGTACCGGGACAGGGGCGGCGGCTACACCTTC
TRBJ2-1 | TRBV4-3 | . | . | CASSQGLSDEQFF | TGCGCCAGCAGCCAGGGACTTTCCGATGAGCAGTTCTTC
TRBJ1-2 | TRBV4-1 | . | . | CASSPRSGDGYTF | TGCGCCAGCAGCCCAAGGTCGGGGGATGGCTACACCTTC
TRBJ1-1 | TRBV28 | . | . | CASSLMATQASTEAFF | TGTGCCAGCAGTTTAATGGCCACTCAAGCGAGCACTGAAGCTTTCTTT
TRBJ1-1 | TRBV18 | . | . | CASSPMGTRGTEAFF | TGTGCCAGCTCACCGATGGGTACCCGCGGGACTGAAGCTTTCTTT
TRBJ1-4 | TRBV18 | few | . | CASSLGTGEKLFF | TGTGCCAGCTCGCTGGGCACGGGGGAAAAACTGTTTTTT